What follows are 3 T cell receptor beta chains derived from one specimen sequenced in a study of Ad26.COV2.S vaccination and SARS-CoV-2 variants. Libraries were prepared by immunoSEQ multiplex PCR; TCRdb keeps only in-frame clonotypes and omits some of them. The sample consists of around 100,000 clones, 82% of them appearing once. The sequenced sample was peripheral blood, obtained after recovery from COVID-19. These TCRs come from a human donor who had recovered from COVID-19.

V gene TRBV7-9 combines with J gene TRBJ1-2, with D maybe TRBD1 (6 bases). The CDR3 has 14 residues. V lost 3 bases and J lost 2, with 10 bases in between. Looked up from germline, CDR1 is SEHNR and CDR2 is FQNEAQ (reference sequence). The CDR3 DNA sequence: TGTGCCAGCAGCTTTACGGGGGCCAACTATGGCTACACCTTC. Translating it yields CASSFTGANYGYTF.

V and J are TRBV7-9 and TRBJ2-7; weak D call: TRBD2 (6 bases). This CDR3 contains 16 residues. The germline V gene encodes CDR1 SEHNR and CDR2 FQNEAQ (reference sequence). Trimming stripped 1 base from V and 2 bases from J, with 15 bases between. CDR3 in DNA: TGTGCCAGCAGCTTAGGTCCGGGAGTCCCCACCTACGAGCAGTACTTC. Encoded protein: CASSLGPGVPTYEQYF.

V usage is TRBV6-5 and J usage is TRBJ2-7; weak D call: TRBD1 (5 bases). The CDR3 covers 16 residues. Trimming left V 3 bases short and J 3 bases short, with 18 bases between. In germline, CDR1 is MNHEY, CDR2 SVGAGI. The CDR3 DNA follows: TGTGCCAGCAGTTATAGAGGAAGTCAGACAGTCTACGAGCAGTACTTC. The encoded protein is CASSYRGSQTVYEQYF.